These 26 T cell receptor beta chains were all obtained from the same sample, sequenced in a study of glioma-infiltrating T cells after dendritic cell vaccination. Sequencing used immunoSEQ multiplex PCR; TCRdb keeps in-frame clones, though not all of them. The table includes under 75,000 clones, under 90% detected once. Described time point: after dendritic cell vaccination, including at tumor progression/relapse. This material consisted of blood, taken after dendritic cell vaccination. Receptors originate from a human donor with glioblastoma.

The J gene is TRBJ1-2, the V gene TRBV18; 8 bases align to TRBD1. J gave up 8 bases and V 0 bases, and 8 bases lay outside the gene matches. The length of the CDR3 is 15 residues. CDR1 KGHSH and CDR2 LQKENI come from the germline V gene. In nucleotides, the CDR3 is TGTGCCAGCTCACCACCGAACGACAGGGGTAACGGCTACACCTTC. Amino acids: CASSPPNDRGNGYTF.

This clone was observed once. The V and J genes are TRBV5-1 and TRBJ2-1, with 7 bases lining up with TRBD2. The CDR3 is 15 residues long. J was trimmed by 4 bases and V by 4 bases; bases with no gene match: 8. CDR1 SGHRS and CDR2 YFSETQ come from the germline V gene. The CDR3 reads CASSILSGVYNEQFF. The CDR3 nucleotides read TGCGCCAGCAGCATACTAAGCGGGGTTTACAATGAGCAGTTCTTC. The variable domain in full, completed from reference TRBV5-1 and TRBJ2-1, reads KAGVTQTPRYLIKTRGQQVTLSCSPISGHRSVSWYQQTPGQGLQFLFEYFSETQRNKGNFPGRFSGRQFSNSRSEMNVSTLELGDSALYLCASSILSGVYNEQFFGPGTRLTVL.

As for this clone: Within the sample, other DNA sequences also encode this same CDR3. This chain links TRBV7-9 with TRBJ1-1; unclear D gene. V was cut by 5 bases and J by 0 bases, with 7 bases left in between. This CDR3 has 13 residues. The germline V gene has CDR1 SEHNR and CDR2 FQNEAQ (reference sequence). The CDR3 protein is CASSLDMNTEAFF. The CDR3 coding sequence is TGTGCCAGCAGCCTAGACATGAACACTGAAGCTTTCTTT.

CDR3 sequence (DNA): TGTGCCAGCAGCTTAACGGGGTTTTTGGCTAGCGGGGGGCACAATGAGCAGTTCTTC. Protein: CASSLTGFLASGGHNEQFF. The chain uses TRBV7-3 and TRBJ2-1; 11 nucleotides line up with TRBD2. There are 19 residues in the CDR3. CDR1 is SGHTA, CDR2 FQGTGA, per germline. After removal of 0 bases from V and 5 bases from J, the junction contained 12 bases not matched to a gene.

The chain is built from TRBV25-1 and TRBJ1-4; 11 bases line up with TRBD1. The CDR3 spans 18 residues. V shed 3 bases, J shed 6 bases, and the junction held 12 bases outside the gene matches. The germline CDR1 and CDR2 sequences are MGHDK and SYGVNS. CDR3 protein: CASSDPAAVGQGDEKLFF. As DNA, the CDR3 is TGTGCCAGCAGTGACCCGGCGGCTGTGGGACAGGGGGATGAAAAACTGTTTTTT.

The chain combines TRBV15 with TRBJ1-4, with a weak D call TRBD1 (5 bases). Per the germline V gene, CDR1 is LNHNV and CDR2 is YYDKDF (reference sequence). CDR3 length: 16 residues. Deletions cut 0 bases from V and 0 bases from J, with 8 bases between. In DNA form, the CDR3 reads TGTGCCACCAGCAGAGAAAGGGGCTCAACTAATGAAAAACTGTTTTTT. This translates into CATSRERGSTNEKLFF.

V gene TRBV19 combines with J gene TRBJ1-5, with D possibly TRBD1 on 6 matching bases. With 3 bases removed from V and 6 bases from J, the gap between germline ends came to 9 bases. In germline, CDR1 is LNHDA, CDR2 SQIVND (reference sequence). The CDR3 is 13 amino acids. CDR3 amino acids: CASSIWGPQPQHF. The CDR3 bases are TGTGCCAGTAGTATTTGGGGGCCTCAGCCCCAGCATTTT.

CDR3 loop: CASRADRVRGTEAFF. The CDR3 DNA follows: TGTGCCAGCAGGGCCGACAGGGTCCGGGGGACTGAAGCTTTCTTT. The chain combines TRBV27 with TRBJ1-1; 7 nucleotides match TRBD1. Germline V gene sequence: CDR1 MNHEY, CDR2 SMNVEV (reference sequence). The CDR3 is made up of 15 amino acids. V shed 6 bases and J 5 bases; nucleotides not matched to a gene: 12.

The DNA for the CDR3 is TGCGCCAGCAGTCAGGACAGGACATCTGGAAACACCATATATTTT. Translated, it gives CASSQDRTSGNTIYF. J is TRBJ1-3 and V is TRBV4-3, with 7 positions matching TRBD1. J was trimmed by 1 base and V by 6 bases; bases with no gene match: 6. CDR1 LGHNA and CDR2 YSLEER come from the germline V gene. The CDR3 totals 15 residues.

The CDR3: CASTEGAEQFF. CDR3 sequence (DNA): TGTGCCAGCACCGAGGGGGCTGAGCAGTTCTTC. The chain employs TRBV2 and TRBJ2-1; 7 bases align to TRBD1. Germline CDR1 SNHLY, CDR2 FYNNEI. This CDR3 has 11 amino acids. Unmatched junction bases numbered 3, after V lost 7 bases and J lost 9 bases. Looking up the rest from reference TRBV2 and TRBJ2-1 gives the full variable domain: EPEVTQTPSHQVTQMGQEVILRCVPISNHLYFYWYRQILGQKVEFLVSFYNNEISEKSEIFDDQFSVERPDGSNFTLKIRSTKLEDSAMYFCASTEGAEQFFGPGTRLTVL.

This chain links TRBV4-2 with TRBJ2-1; tentative D call: TRBD2 (5 bases). The CDR3 extends over 14 amino acids. V dropped 0 bases and J dropped 5 bases, with 8 bases sitting between them. Germline CDR1 is LGHNA and CDR2 is YNFKEQ. DNA for the CDR3: TGTGCCAGCAGCCAAGAGCGGGTCAACAATGAGCAGTTCTTC. Translating it yields CASSQERVNNEQFF.

This clone was counted once. V usage is TRBV2 and J usage is TRBJ2-7; TRBD1 aligns across 7 bases. The CDR3 runs to 15 residues. Unmatched junction bases numbered 14, after V lost 5 bases and J lost 7 bases. The germline V gene has CDR1 SNHLY and CDR2 FYNNEI. This CDR3 reads CASSLVRDRSREQYF. CDR3 DNA sequence: TGTGCCAGCAGTCTCGTCCGGGACAGAAGTAGGGAGCAGTACTTC.

This sequence joins TRBV28 and TRBJ2-3; D might be TRBD1 (5 bases). The CDR3 runs to 16 residues. CDR1 MDHEN and CDR2 SYDVKM come from the germline V gene. With 3 bases removed from V and 2 bases from J, the gap between germline ends came to 15 bases. In DNA form, the CDR3 reads TGTGCCAGCAGTTTTCAGACAGTGGGCCTCACAGATACGCAGTATTTT. It is translated as CASSFQTVGLTDTQYF.

The chain recombines TRBV13 with TRBJ2-4; 7 bases agree with TRBD1. Germline V lookup: CDR1 PRHDT, CDR2 FYEKMQ (reference sequence). The CDR3 consists of 17 residues. J lost 6 bases, V lost 5 bases, and 16 bases had no gene match. The CDR3 here is CASSPSGQEWSTNIQYF. In DNA, the CDR3 is TGTGCCAGCAGCCCGTCCGGACAGGAATGGTCGACAAACATTCAGTACTTC.

The chain links TRBV6-5 to TRBJ2-3; TRBD1 aligns across 7 bases. V shed 6 bases and J 5 bases; nucleotides not matched to a gene: 8. Germline CDR1 and CDR2: MNHEY and SVGAGI. The CDR3 sequence is 14 residues long. CDR3 nucleotide sequence: TGTGCCAGCAGGCGACAGGGCCATGGAGATACGCAGTATTTT. Protein product: CASRRQGHGDTQYF.

This chain connects TRBV19 to TRBJ2-7; D is ambiguous. V was clipped by 6 bases and J by 1 base, with 10 bases between them. The V gene's germline CDR1 is LNHDA and CDR2 SQIVND (reference sequence). The CDR3 has 13 amino acids. CDR3 in amino acids: CASSYTESYEQYF. The CDR3 bases are TGTGCCAGTAGCTATACAGAGTCCTACGAGCAGTACTTC.

The chain employs TRBV5-6 and TRBJ1-2; D remains unclear. Trimming took off 0 bases at V and 8 bases at J, with 11 bases between the two ends. The germline V gene has CDR1 SGHDT and CDR2 YYEEEE. The CDR3 loop spans 13 amino acids. The DNA for the CDR3 is TGTGCCAGCAGCTTGGCCGGCGGCGGCGGCTACACCTTC. This translates into CASSLAGGGGYTF.

This clone was observed a handful of times. J is TRBJ2-1 and V is TRBV13; TRBD2 aligns across 8 bases. After removal of 5 bases from V and 2 bases from J, the junction contained 5 bases not matched to a gene. Germline CDR1 and CDR2: PRHDT and FYEKMQ (reference sequence). This CDR3 has 15 residues. This chain's CDR3 is CASSRSGATYNEQFF. CDR3 coding DNA: TGTGCCAGCAGCCGTAGCGGGGCCACCTACAATGAGCAGTTCTTC.

The chain uses TRBV4-1 and TRBJ2-7, with 8 bases that match TRBD2. V dropped 0 bases and J dropped 2; count of bases not matched to a gene: 3. The CDR3 has 15 residues. Per germline, CDR1 MGHRA and CDR2 YSYEKL. The CDR3: CASSQEAGGTYEQYF. CDR3 DNA sequence: TGCGCCAGCAGCCAAGAGGCGGGGGGAACCTACGAGCAGTACTTC.

The chain has TRBV14 and TRBJ1-2, with TRBD1 matching over 7 bases. The germline V gene encodes CDR1 SGHDN and CDR2 FVKESK. CDR3 length: 14 amino acids. J lost 6 bases, V lost 5 bases, and 9 bases had no gene match. The CDR3 region has the DNA TGTGCCAGCAGCTCCCGACAGGGAGGAGATGGCTACACCTTC. Translating it yields CASSSRQGGDGYTF.

The V gene is TRBV15, the J gene TRBJ2-4, with D uncertain. V shed 1 base and J shed 6 bases, with 10 bases lying between them. The CDR3 length is 14 residues. The germline V gene encodes CDR1 LNHNV and CDR2 YYDKDF (reference sequence). The chain's CDR3 is CATSRGGTLNIQYF. The CDR3 bases are TGTGCCACCAGCAGAGGCGGAACACTAAACATTCAGTACTTC.

The CDR3 DNA follows: TGTGCCAGCAGCGTGGTCGGGACAGGCAACAATGAGCAGTTCTTC. Protein product: CASSVVGTGNNEQFF. V and J are TRBV9 and TRBJ2-1; 8 bases are shared with TRBD1. The germline V gene encodes CDR1 SGDLS and CDR2 YYNGEE. The CDR3 extends over 15 amino acids. J was trimmed by 5 bases and V by 2 bases; bases with no gene match: 6. Complete variable domain (other parts from reference TRBV9 and TRBJ2-1): DSGVTQTPKHLITATGQRVTLRCSPRSGDLSVYWYQQSLDQGLQFLIQYYNGEERAKGNILERFSAQQFPDLHSELNLSSLELGDSALYFCASSVVGTGNNEQFFGPGTRLTVL.

V gene TRBV7-9 combines with J gene TRBJ2-7; D not resolved. Between the trimmed V and J ends, which lost 4 bases and 2 bases, there was a span of 21 bases. The CDR3 loop spans 17 amino acids. Germline V CDR1 and CDR2: SEHNR, FQNEAQ (reference sequence). Here the CDR3 reads CASSSPADIQTPYEQYF. CDR3 in DNA: TGTGCCAGCAGCTCCCCCGCTGACATACAGACCCCCTACGAGCAGTACTTC.

V usage is TRBV2 and J usage is TRBJ2-7; weak D call: TRBD1 (5 bases). V shed 7 bases and J shed 4 bases, with 14 bases lying between them. Germline values: CDR1 SNHLY, CDR2 FYNNEI. This CDR3 has 13 amino acids. The CDR3 region has the DNA TGTGCCAGCATCAAAAGGGGTTGGTACGAGCAGTACTTC. As protein: CASIKRGWYEQYF. Looking up the rest from reference TRBV2 and TRBJ2-7 gives the full variable domain: EPEVTQTPSHQVTQMGQEVILRCVPISNHLYFYWYRQILGQKVEFLVSFYNNEISEKSEIFDDQFSVERPDGSNFTLKIRSTKLEDSAMYFCASIKRGWYEQYFGPGTRLTVT.

The V gene is TRBV5-1, the J gene TRBJ2-1, with 14 bases aligning to TRBD2. V was clipped by 4 bases and J by 1 base; unmatched bases: 4. Germline V gives CDR1 SGHRS, CDR2 YFSETQ. This CDR3 region has 17 residues. The CDR3 bases are TGCGCCAGCAGCCTGGGACTAGCGGGGGTGTCCTACAATGAGCAGTTCTTC. Translated: CASSLGLAGVSYNEQFF.

The chain is built from TRBV27 and TRBJ2-3; TRBD1 aligns across 10 bases. Trimming cost V 4 bases and J 0 bases; bases outside gene matches: 7. The CDR3 runs to 17 residues. Germline V gene sequence: CDR1 MNHEY, CDR2 SMNVEV (reference sequence). The CDR3 DNA sequence: TGTGCCAGCAGTTGGGGACAGGGGAGGGAGAGCACAGATACGCAGTATTTT. It specifies CASSWGQGRESTDTQYF.